This T cell receptor beta chain was found in a study of CD8+ T cells in alopecia areata. For the study at large: A regimen of oral tofacitinib, 5 to 10 mg twice daily, was given to treated patients. Whole-study results and caveats: The study found higher clonality in lesional than normal scalp, especially in alopecia totalis/universalis. For patients receiving tofacitinib, scalp clonality and expanded CD8+ clones among the top 100 significantly decreased. Whereas mice showed it more clearly, TCR sharing across patients was murkier, possibly because of HLA.

cDNA prepared by RNA extraction and subsequent reverse transcription served as the template for sequencing. The data were produced by immunoSEQ multiplex PCR, yet TCRdb's version contains in-frame clones alone and is incomplete. This sample has about 190,000 clones, with more than 55% found just once. Germline V gene sequence: CDR1 LNHDA, CDR2 SQIVND (reference sequence). The CDR3 is 13 residues long. With 5 bases removed from V and 5 bases from J, the gap between germline ends came to 12 bases. Treatment noted: oral pan-JAK inhibitor, 5-10 mg twice daily. Concerning this clone itself: Its matching antigen is unknown.

This chain connects TRBV19 to TRBJ2-5, with D perhaps TRBD2 (5 bases). The clonotype originates from a human donor with alopecia areata. Sequencing used CD4+ T cells sorted from blood, obtained at week 4, from a patient treated with tofacitinib. CDR3 residues: CASSPTWRETQYF. The CDR3 nucleotides read TGTGCCAGTAGTCCAACATGGAGGGAGACCCAGTACTTC.